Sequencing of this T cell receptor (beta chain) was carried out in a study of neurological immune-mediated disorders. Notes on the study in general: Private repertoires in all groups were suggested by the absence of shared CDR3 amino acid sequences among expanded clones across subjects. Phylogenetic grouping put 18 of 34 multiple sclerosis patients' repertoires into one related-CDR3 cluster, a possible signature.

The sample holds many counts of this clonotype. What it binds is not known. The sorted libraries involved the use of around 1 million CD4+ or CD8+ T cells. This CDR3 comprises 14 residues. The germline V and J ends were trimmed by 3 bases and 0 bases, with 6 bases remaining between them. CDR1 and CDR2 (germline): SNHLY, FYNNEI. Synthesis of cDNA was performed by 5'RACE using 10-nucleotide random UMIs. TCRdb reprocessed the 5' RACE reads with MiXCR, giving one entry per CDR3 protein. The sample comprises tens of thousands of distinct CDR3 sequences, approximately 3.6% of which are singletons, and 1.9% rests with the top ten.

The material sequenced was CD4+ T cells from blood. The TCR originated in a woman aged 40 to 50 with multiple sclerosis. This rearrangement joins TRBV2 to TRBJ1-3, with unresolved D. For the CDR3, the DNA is TGTGCCAGCAGTGATTACAGCTCTGGAAACACCATATATTTT. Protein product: CASSDYSSGNTIYF.